The 26 T cell receptor beta chains below come from one sample, sequenced in a study of blood T cell repertoires in COVID-19. Some clones are missing from TCRdb's copy, which holds only in-frame ones; the method was immunoSEQ multiplex PCR. Of about 440,000 clones in the sample, more than 85% were seen once. Sequenced material: peripheral blood. Receptor source: a woman in her 30s with acute or convalescent COVID-19.

This rearrangement joins TRBV9 to TRBJ2-2; 8 positions agree with TRBD1. The junction had 8 bases not matched to a gene; V was cut back by 5 bases and J by 2 bases. This CDR3 spans 16 amino acids. CDR1 is SGDLS and CDR2 is YYNGEE in the germline V gene. CDR3: CASRGQGAFNTGELFF. The DNA for the CDR3 is TGTGCCAGCAGGGGGCAGGGGGCGTTTAACACCGGGGAGCTGTTTTTT.

Points on this clone: Germline is not matched at one junction end, which may reflect a read error. The chain is built from TRBV6-1 and TRBJ1-2; 9 bases match TRBD1. This CDR3 is built from 13 residues. Germline V lookup: CDR1 MNHNS, CDR2 SASEGT. CDR3 sequence reads: CASRERGTGTGTF. The DNA for the CDR3 is TGTGCCAGCCGTGAGCGAGGAACCGGGACAGGGACCTTC.

J is TRBJ1-1 and V is TRBV4-2, with a tentative D call TRBD1 (5 bases). Germline values: CDR1 LGHNA, CDR2 YNFKEQ. CDR3 length equals 17 residues. The V end was cut by 4 bases, the J end by 2 bases, with 20 bases between. The CDR3, as DNA: TGTGCCAGCAGCCCTAACCCACTTCGGACAAGAAACACTGAAGCTTTCTTT. Encoded protein: CASSPNPLRTRNTEAFF.

This clone showed up just a few times. The chain links TRBV5-6 to TRBJ2-3; a weak D match, TRBD1 (6 bases). Germline loops: CDR1 SGHDT, CDR2 YYEEEE. The germline V and J ends were trimmed by 1 base and 0 bases, with 6 bases remaining between them. The CDR3 runs to 14 residues. CDR3 nucleotide sequence: TGTGCCAGCAGCTTGACAGGGAGCACAGATACGCAGTATTTT. Translated: CASSLTGSTDTQYF.

The V gene is TRBV14, the J gene TRBJ1-2; D not resolved. Trimming removed 4 bases from V and 0 bases from J, with 15 bases in between. This CDR3 contains 16 residues. Germline CDR1 reads SGHDN; CDR2 reads FVKESK. The CDR3 loop is CASSLRAGRTNYGYTF. CDR3 DNA: TGTGCCAGCAGCCTCCGGGCGGGGAGAACTAACTATGGCTACACCTTC.

This clone was seen a few times. The chain links TRBV7-8 to TRBJ2-1; the D gene is possibly TRBD1 (5 bases). CDR1 SGHVS and CDR2 FQNEAQ come from the germline V gene. This CDR3 has 15 residues. V was cut by 5 bases and J by 3 bases, with 14 bases left in between. CDR3 bases: TGTGCCAGCAGCGTCCAGGGTGCTTACTACAATGAGCAGTTCTTC. This translates into CASSVQGAYYNEQFF.

CDR3 sequence reads: CASSPLGRAEAFF. CDR3 nucleotides: TGCGCCAGCAGCCCCCTGGGGAGGGCTGAAGCTTTCTTT. The chain joins TRBV5-1 to TRBJ1-1, with D uncertain. This CDR3 has 13 residues. The germline V gene encodes CDR1 SGHRS and CDR2 YFSETQ. V lost 4 bases to trimming and J lost 6 bases, with 13 bases between them.

The gene calls are TRBV5-4 and TRBJ1-2; D call uncertain. V was pared by 4 bases and J by 0 bases, with 19 bases between. The CDR3 extends over 17 amino acids. Looked up from germline, CDR1 is SGHNT and CDR2 is YYREEE (reference sequence). The CDR3 sequence: CASSQPNLMAANYGYTF. DNA of the CDR3: TGTGCCAGCAGCCAACCAAATTTAATGGCTGCTAACTATGGCTACACCTTC.

This chain uses TRBV12-1 with TRBJ2-5; the D segment call TRBD2 is taken from the table without a DNA check. TRBV12-1 counts as a pseudogene. The length of the CDR3 is 16 residues. This chain's CDR3 is CASSLGLAGILETQYF. Written as DNA, the CDR3 is TGTGCCAGCAGCCTGGGACTAGCGGGGATTTTGGAGACCCAGTACTTC.

J is TRBJ1-2 and V is TRBV6-5; 8 nucleotides match TRBD1. Per the germline V gene, CDR1 is MNHEY and CDR2 is SVGAGI. The CDR3 has 16 residues. V dropped 2 bases and J dropped 6; count of bases not matched to a gene: 11. The CDR3 loop reads CASSYRTGHGADGYTF. The DNA of the CDR3 is TGTGCCAGCAGTTACCGGACAGGGCACGGAGCGGATGGCTACACCTTC.

The genes are TRBV10-3 and TRBJ2-7; TRBD1 might be the D (7 bases). Between the trimmed V and J ends, which lost 10 bases and 2 bases, there was a span of 18 bases. There are 14 residues in the CDR3. Germline V gives CDR1 ENHRY, CDR2 SYGVKD. CDR3 sequence (DNA): TGTGCCACCGAGGTCGGCAGGGGGGCCTACGAGCAGTACTTC. Residues: CATEVGRGAYEQYF.

The CDR3 loop reads CASSPGDELAGGYNEQFF. The CDR3 bases are TGTGCCAGCAGCCCAGGGGATGAACTAGCGGGGGGCTACAATGAGCAGTTCTTC. This chain joins TRBV9 and TRBJ2-1; 12 bases are shared with TRBD2. Germline V gene data show CDR1 as SGDLS and CDR2 as YYNGEE. J was trimmed by 3 bases and V by 4 bases; bases with no gene match: 11. The CDR3 sequence is 18 residues long. The entire variable domain, with the rest obtained from reference TRBV9 and TRBJ2-1, is as follows: DSGVTQTPKHLITATGQRVTLRCSPRSGDLSVYWYQQSLDQGLQFLIQYYNGEERAKGNILERFSAQQFPDLHSELNLSSLELGDSALYFCASSPGDELAGGYNEQFFGPGTRLTVL.

The genes are TRBV19 and TRBJ1-6, with D maybe TRBD1 (6 bases). The CDR3 runs 14 residues. The V gene lost 2 bases and the J gene lost 6 bases, with 8 bases spanning the gap. Germline V gene sequence: CDR1 LNHDA, CDR2 SQIVND (reference sequence). The CDR3 bases are TGTGCCAGTAGTATACAGGGGAGTAATTCACCCCTCCACTTT. It codes for CASSIQGSNSPLHF.

There are a few counts of this clone. The chain links TRBV29-1 to TRBJ2-7; TRBD2 matches at 13 bases. This CDR3 comprises 16 residues. CDR1 and CDR2 from the germline V gene are SQVTM and ANQGSEA. Trimming removed 3 bases from V and 4 bases from J; junction bases left unmatched: 9. In DNA, the CDR3 is TGCAGCGTTGAGATTTTGACTAGCGGGGGGTCTTACGAGCAGTACTTC. Translated: CSVEILTSGGSYEQYF.

The rearrangement joins TRBV30 to TRBJ2-5; no firm D call. Germline CDR1 reads GTSNPN; CDR2 reads SVGIG (reference sequence). Trimming removed 3 bases from V and 4 bases from J, with 6 bases in between. CDR3 size: 11 residues. The DNA of the CDR3 is TGTGCCTGGAGCAGAGGAGAGACCCAGTACTTC. Protein product: CAWSRGETQYF.

The V and J genes are TRBV4-1 and TRBJ2-1, with D perhaps TRBD1 (5 bases). The germline gives CDR1 MGHRA, CDR2 YSYEKL. V was pared by 5 bases and J by 0 bases, with 14 bases between. The CDR3 totals 16 residues. The CDR3 sequence: CASSSQAPSSYNEQFF. As DNA, the CDR3 is TGCGCCAGCAGCTCACAGGCTCCCTCCTCCTACAATGAGCAGTTCTTC.

V is TRBV9 and J is TRBJ2-1; 12 nucleotides match TRBD2. Looked up from germline, CDR1 is SGDLS and CDR2 is YYNGEE. V lost 4 bases, J lost 5 bases, and 4 bases stayed unmatched. The CDR3 length is 15 residues. CDR3 residues: CASSYRTSGNNEQFF. The CDR3 DNA reads as TGTGCCAGCAGCTACCGGACTAGCGGGAACAATGAGCAGTTCTTC.

The chain combines TRBV3-1 (or the pseudogene TRBV3-2) with TRBJ2-5; 8 bases are a match to TRBD2. The V gene end was trimmed by 4 bases and the J gene end by 5 bases; junction bases not matched to a gene: 15. This CDR3 is 17 amino acids long. CDR1 is LGHDT, CDR2 YNNKEL, per germline (reference sequence). Here the CDR3 DNA reads TGTGCCAGCAGCCCGTTGTCAATTTCGGGGGGGCCGGAGACCCAGTACTTC. This sequence encodes CASSPLSISGGPETQYF.

The chain joins TRBV11-2 to TRBJ2-5; 7 nucleotides agree with TRBD2. This CDR3 comprises 16 residues. Per germline, CDR1 SGHAT and CDR2 FQNNGV. V trimming: 5 bases; J trimming: 10 bases; junction bases outside the gene matches: 19. The CDR3 loop is CASSPKTGTIGGDQYF. CDR3 DNA: TGTGCCAGCAGCCCGAAGACGGGGACTATTGGGGGGGACCAGTACTTC.

This chain joins TRBV11-1 and TRBJ1-2; tentative D call: TRBD1 (6 bases). The CDR3 runs to 13 residues. V dropped 4 bases and J dropped 3 bases, with 9 bases sitting between them. The germline V gene encodes CDR1 SGHAT and CDR2 FQDESV (reference sequence). The CDR3 sequence is CASSSRQDYGYTF. The CDR3 region has the DNA TGTGCCAGCAGCTCGCGACAGGACTATGGCTACACCTTC.

This clone was counted only a few times. The chain combines TRBV7-8 with TRBJ1-1; 7 bases map to TRBD1. The V gene's germline CDR1 is SGHVS and CDR2 FQNEAQ. Trimming removed 5 bases from V and 1 base from J; junction bases left unmatched: 7. This CDR3 spans 15 amino acids. CDR3 sequence: CASSTGDLRNTEAFF. CDR3 in DNA: TGTGCCAGCAGCACAGGGGATTTGAGGAACACTGAAGCTTTCTTT.

The chain couples TRBV25-1 to TRBJ2-5; D ambiguous. The ends were cut back, 3 bases at V and 5 bases at J, with 10 bases in the middle. This CDR3 contains 13 residues. The germline CDR1 and CDR2 sequences are MGHDK and SYGVNS. The CDR3: CASSDVLRETQYF. The DNA of the CDR3 is TGTGCCAGCAGTGATGTCCTTCGGGAGACCCAGTACTTC.

This clone was seen once. The chain is built from TRBV4-1 and TRBJ2-3, with 10 bases identical to TRBD2. The CDR3 spans 14 residues. The V gene's germline CDR1 is MGHRA and CDR2 YSYEKL. V trimming: 5 bases; J trimming: 3 bases; junction bases outside the gene matches: 2. CDR3 sequence reads: CASSKGLATDTQYF. The CDR3 DNA follows: TGCGCCAGCAGCAAGGGACTAGCGACAGATACGCAGTATTTT.

V is TRBV28 and J is TRBJ2-3, with a weak D call TRBD1 (6 bases). The CDR3 loop spans 15 amino acids. V dropped 1 base and J dropped 4 bases, with 12 bases sitting between them. The germline V gene has CDR1 MDHEN and CDR2 SYDVKM. In DNA form, the CDR3 reads TGTGCCAGCAGTTTATATTCTGGGGGCTCAGATACGCAGTATTTT. It is translated as CASSLYSGGSDTQYF.

The rearrangement links TRBV18 to TRBJ2-3; D might be TRBD2 (6 bases). Germline V gene data show CDR1 as KGHSH and CDR2 as LQKENI. V shed 1 base and J shed 5 bases, with 10 bases lying between them. The CDR3 loop spans 14 amino acids. The CDR3 loop is CASSPRISGDTQYF. The CDR3 DNA reads as TGTGCCAGCTCACCACGGATTAGCGGAGATACGCAGTATTTT.

As regards this clone: Other nucleotide sequences in the sample specify the same CDR3. This rearrangement joins TRBV6-5 to TRBJ2-5; 9 nucleotides line up with TRBD1. The CDR3 has 14 amino acids. Germline CDR1 is MNHEY and CDR2 is SVGAGI. With V trimmed by 6 bases and J by 4 bases, 6 bases remained unmatched. The CDR3 sequence: CASRPTGGLETQYF. The CDR3 coding sequence is TGTGCCAGCAGGCCTACAGGGGGCCTAGAGACCCAGTACTTC.